This entry lists 13 T cell receptor beta chains sequenced from one sample in a study of cytomegalovirus exposure and HLA in healthy donors. The PCR used 60 Vbeta and 13 Jbeta primers. Profiled with immunoSEQ multiplex PCR; TCRdb holds only in-frame clones, not every one. The repertoire has around 67,000 clones, 75% to 85% of them found once; the top ten carry roughly 7.8%. The sample comprised PBMCs. The receptors originated from a man aged 18 to 30 in good health and CMV-seropositive.

The chain has TRBV13 and TRBJ2-3; 10 bases are shared with TRBD2. CDR1 PRHDT and CDR2 FYEKMQ come from the germline V gene (reference sequence). The ends lost 4 bases at V and 2 bases at J; junction bases unmatched: 6. This CDR3 comprises 16 residues. In DNA, the CDR3 is TGTGCCAGCAGCTCTAGCGGGGGTCCCCTCACAGATACGCAGTATTTT. Translation gives CASSSSGGPLTDTQYF.

The chain couples TRBV5-1 to TRBJ1-1; a weak D match, TRBD1 (6 bases). This CDR3 spans 13 amino acids. Germline V gene data show CDR1 as SGHRS and CDR2 as YFSETQ. Trimming shortened V by 0 bases and J by 5 bases, and 8 bases separated the two germline ends. The CDR3 bases are TGCGCCAGCAGCTTGGCCGGACAGACTGAAGCTTTCTTT. It translates to CASSLAGQTEAFF.

The V call is TRBV6-6, the J call TRBJ1-3; possible D gene TRBD1, 6 bases. Germline CDR1 reads MNHNY; CDR2 reads SVGAGI (reference sequence). Trimming pared 5 bases from V and 4 bases from J, leaving 12 bases between. The CDR3 length is 14 residues. The DNA for the CDR3 is TGTGCCAGCAGTCCACAGGGTGCAGGAAACACCATATATTTT. This codes for CASSPQGAGNTIYF.

In nucleotides, the CDR3 is TGTGCCAGCACTGCCTGGGAGGGATACACTGAAGCTTTCTTT. Translating it yields CASTAWEGYTEAFF. V and J are TRBV6-5 and TRBJ1-1; D not certain. This CDR3 comprises 14 residues. V gave up 7 bases and J gave up 3 bases, with 15 bases separating them. CDR1 is MNHEY and CDR2 is SVGAGI in the germline V gene.

The table lists this clone with a count of one. The chain employs TRBV5-4 and TRBJ1-2, with 7 bases that match TRBD1. V was clipped by 3 bases and J by 12 bases; unmatched bases: 8. Per germline, CDR1 SGHNT and CDR2 YYREEE (reference sequence). The CDR3 runs to 12 residues. The CDR3 reads CASSSTGPGNTF. In DNA form, the CDR3 reads TGTGCCAGCAGCTCGACAGGGCCCGGCAACACCTTC.

CDR3 protein: CASSSRQGTEAFF. CDR3 DNA sequence: TGTGCCAGCAGCTCGAGGCAGGGGACTGAAGCTTTCTTT. The chain links TRBV7-2 to TRBJ1-1; D is perhaps TRBD1 (6 bases). V lost 4 bases and J lost 5, with 11 bases in between. This CDR3 region has 13 residues. CDR1 SGHTA and CDR2 FQGNSA come from the germline V gene.

This clone was seen only a few times. The J gene is TRBJ2-6, the V gene TRBV10-2; D unresolved. V lost 7 bases and J 0 bases, leaving 7 bases between the germline ends. The germline CDR1 and CDR2 sequences are WSHSY and SAAADI. The CDR3 spans 14 residues. The CDR3 nucleotides are TGCGCCAGCAAACCGAGCTCTGGGGCCAACGTCCTGACTTTC. Its protein is CASKPSSGANVLTF.

This clone was seen only once. V is TRBV18 and J is TRBJ1-1; D remains ambiguous. Trimming took 7 bases from V and 1 from J, leaving 10 bases between them. The CDR3 length is 13 residues. From germline, CDR1 is KGHSH and CDR2 LQKENI. CDR3 nucleotides: TGTGCCAGCTGGAGGACGGCGAACACTGAAGCTTTCTTT. Translated: CASWRTANTEAFF.

The J gene is TRBJ1-2, the V gene TRBV10-3, with 7 bases aligning to TRBD1. The CDR3 length is 16 residues. The V gene's germline CDR1 is ENHRY and CDR2 SYGVKD. The V gene end was trimmed by 0 bases and the J gene end by 0 bases; junction bases not matched to a gene: 4. The CDR3 DNA reads TGTGCCATCAGTGAGTCGGGGACAGCTTCTAACTATGGCTACACCTTC. Translation: CAISESGTASNYGYTF.

V is TRBV7-2 and J is TRBJ2-7, with 10 bases aligning to TRBD1. Per germline, CDR1 SGHTA and CDR2 FQGNSA. The J segment lost 5 bases and the V segment lost 0 bases, leaving 7 bases of the junction unmatched. This CDR3 spans 16 amino acids. The CDR3 sequence is CASSLAFPGQGNEQYF. CDR3 DNA sequence: TGTGCCAGCAGCTTAGCTTTTCCGGGACAGGGGAACGAGCAGTACTTC.

The J gene is TRBJ1-1, the V gene TRBV6-5; D is uncertain. This CDR3 spans 14 amino acids. Germline V gene lookup returns CDR1 MNHEY and CDR2 SVGAGI. Trimming stripped 0 bases from V and 1 base from J, with 6 bases between. The CDR3 loop reads CASSYSRRNTEAFF. The CDR3 DNA sequence: TGTGCCAGCAGTTACTCACGTAGGAACACTGAAGCTTTCTTT.

The V and J genes are TRBV7-7 and TRBJ1-1; D call uncertain. CDR3 size: 13 residues. Germline V CDR1 and CDR2: SSHAT, FNYEAQ (reference sequence). Deletions cut 4 bases from V and 2 bases from J, with 8 bases between. CDR3 nucleotide sequence: TGTGCCAGCAGCTCACACACCAACACTGAAGCTTTCTTT. It specifies CASSSHTNTEAFF.

This clone was detected only once. This chain joins TRBV6-6 and TRBJ1-5; D possibly corresponds to TRBD1 (6 bases). The germline gives CDR1 MNHNY, CDR2 SVGAGI (reference sequence). CDR3 length equals 14 residues. V was pared by 7 bases and J by 9 bases, with 19 bases between. The CDR3: CASNRDLRVAPQHF. In nucleotides, the CDR3 is TGTGCCAGCAACAGGGACCTGCGTGTGGCGCCCCAGCATTTT.